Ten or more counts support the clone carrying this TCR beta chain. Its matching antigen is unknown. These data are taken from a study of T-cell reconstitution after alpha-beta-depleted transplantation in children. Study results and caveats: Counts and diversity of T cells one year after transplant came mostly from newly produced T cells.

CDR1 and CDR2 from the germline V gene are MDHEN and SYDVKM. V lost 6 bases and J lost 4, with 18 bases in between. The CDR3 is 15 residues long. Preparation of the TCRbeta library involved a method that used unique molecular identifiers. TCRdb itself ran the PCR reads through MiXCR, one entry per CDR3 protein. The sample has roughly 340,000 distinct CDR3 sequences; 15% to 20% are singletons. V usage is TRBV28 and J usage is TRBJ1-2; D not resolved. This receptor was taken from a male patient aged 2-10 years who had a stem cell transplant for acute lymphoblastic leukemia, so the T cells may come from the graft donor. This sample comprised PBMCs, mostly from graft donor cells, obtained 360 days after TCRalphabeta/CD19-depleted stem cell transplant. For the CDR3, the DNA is TGTGCCAGCAGCCCCGGACGGAGCACAATCTATGGCTACACCTTC. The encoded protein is CASSPGRSTIYGYTF.